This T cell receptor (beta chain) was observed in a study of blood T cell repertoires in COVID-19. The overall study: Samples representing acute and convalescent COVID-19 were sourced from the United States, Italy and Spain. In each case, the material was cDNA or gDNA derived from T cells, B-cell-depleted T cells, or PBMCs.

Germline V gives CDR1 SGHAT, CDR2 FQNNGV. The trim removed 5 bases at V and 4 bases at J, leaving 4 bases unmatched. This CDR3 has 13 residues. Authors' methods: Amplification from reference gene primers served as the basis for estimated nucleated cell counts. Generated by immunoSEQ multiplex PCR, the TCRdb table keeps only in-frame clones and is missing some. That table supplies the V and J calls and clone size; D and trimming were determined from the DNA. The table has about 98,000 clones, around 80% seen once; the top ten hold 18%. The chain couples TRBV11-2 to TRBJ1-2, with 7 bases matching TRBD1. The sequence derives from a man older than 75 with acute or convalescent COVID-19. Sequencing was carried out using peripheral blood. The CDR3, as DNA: TGTGCCAGCAGCGCGGACAGGACCTATGGCTACACCTTC. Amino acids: CASSADRTYGYTF.